A selection of T cell receptor beta chains follows, all from one sample in a study of blood T cell repertoires in COVID-19. Assay: immunoSEQ multiplex PCR; the TCRdb copy retains only in-frame clones and omits some. The table shows some 380,000 clones, with around 87% occurring only once. The sequencing sample was made of PBMCs or T cells enriched from blood (not recorded which). The receptor set was obtained from a man in his thirties or forties who had recovered from COVID-19. The CDR3 runs from the conserved cysteine through the conserved F or W. A D gene is named only where the DNA matches it firmly. Clone size is stated in some rows and not others, as once, few, many or a class when expanded.

>once|TRBJ1-2|NA|TRBV7-9
CASSLGRDYGYTF
TGTGCCAGCAGCTTAGGCAGGGACTATGGCTACACCTTC
>NA|TRBJ1-6|TRBD1|TRBV7-3
CASSSGQGSSPLHF
TGTGCCAGCAGCTCGGGACAGGGTTCTTCACCCCTCCACTTT
>NA|TRBJ2-7|TRBD2|TRBV20-1
CSGGDRYEQYF
TGCAGCGGGGGGGATAGGTACGAGCAGTACTTC
>NA|TRBJ2-7|NA|TRBV4-2
CASSQVNEAEQYF
TGTGCCAGCAGCCAAGTGAATGAGGCCGAGCAGTACTTC
>NA|TRBJ1-1|TRBD1|TRBV6-5
CASSSRGQTEAFF
TGTGCCAGCAGTTCAAGGGGACAGACTGAAGCTTTCTTT
>NA|TRBJ2-7|NA|TRBV7-5
CARSPDSGGAYEQYF
TGTGCCAGAAGCCCTGATAGCGGGGGGGCCTACGAGCAGTACTTC
>once|TRBJ2-7|TRBD1|TRBV30
CAWSVSGTVYEQYF
TGTGCCTGGAGTGTATCAGGGACAGTCTACGAGCAGTACTTC
>NA|TRBJ1-5|NA|TRBV4-3
CASSQGIFGGQPQHF
TGCGCCAGCAGCCAAGGTATTTTCGGGGGTCAGCCCCAGCATTTT
>few|TRBJ2-3|NA|TRBV11-2
CASSLQGLSTDTQYF
TGTGCCAGCAGCTTACAGGGATTAAGCACAGATACGCAGTATTTT
>NA|TRBJ1-2|TRBD1|TRBV18
CASSRTGQGSNHGYTF
TGTGCCAGCTCACGAACAGGACAGGGGTCGAATCATGGCTACACCTTC
>once|TRBJ2-7|TRBD1|TRBV5-4
CASSEGQGSSYEQYF
TGTGCCAGCAGCGAAGGACAGGGGAGCTCCTACGAGCAGTACTTC
>NA|TRBJ2-1|TRBD1|TRBV2
CASSGDRVPYNEQFF
TGTGCCAGCAGTGGGGACAGGGTTCCCTACAATGAGCAGTTCTTC
>NA|TRBJ1-1|TRBD1|TRBV5-1
CASSLSERDRVSLAEAFF
TGCGCCAGCAGCTTGTCCGAGCGGGACAGGGTCTCATTAGCTGAAGCTTTCTTT
>NA|TRBJ1-5|NA|TRBV7-9
CASSWGGGNQPQHF
TGTGCCAGCAGCTGGGGAGGAGGCAATCAGCCCCAGCATTTT
>NA|TRBJ2-7|TRBD1|TRBV10-3
CAIRGTGAYEQYF
TGTGCCATCAGAGGGACAGGGGCCTACGAGCAGTACTTC
>once|TRBJ1-6|NA|TRBV24-1
CATSRGQGSPLHF
TGTGCCACCAGCAGGGGCCAGGGATCACCCCTCCACTTT
>NA|TRBJ1-6|NA|TRBV18
CASSASTGTSPLHF
TGTGCCAGCTCAGCTTCAACAGGGACTTCACCCCTCCACTTT
>NA|TRBJ1-2|TRBD1|TRBV6-2/TRBV6-3
CASSYRQGLSYGYTF
TGTGCCAGCAGTTATCGACAGGGCTTATCCTATGGCTACACCTTC
>NA|TRBJ2-7|NA|TRBV7-9
CASSGDSYYEQYF
TGTGCCAGCAGCGGGGACTCCTACTACGAGCAGTACTTC
>once|TRBJ2-1|TRBD2|TRBV10-1
CASSERSGGARNEQFF
TGCGCCAGCAGTGAGCGTAGCGGGGGGGCTCGCAATGAGCAGTTCTTC
>NA|TRBJ2-3|NA|TRBV19
CASSIAYLAGTDTQYF
TGTGCCAGTAGTATAGCCTACCTCGCTGGCACAGATACGCAGTATTTT
>few|TRBJ1-6|NA|TRBV9
CASSVAIGTKNSPLHF
TGTGCCAGCAGCGTAGCCATCGGGACAAAGAATTCACCCCTCCACTTT
>NA|TRBJ1-2|NA|TRBV29-1
CSVDPTAGVVDYGYTF
TGCAGCGTTGACCCTACCGCGGGGGTCGTGGACTATGGCTACACCTTC
>NA|TRBJ1-1|NA|TRBV20-1
CSASWTSYWGTEAFF
TGCAGTGCTAGTTGGACATCTTATTGGGGCACTGAAGCTTTCTTT
>NA|TRBJ1-5|TRBD1|TRBV29-1
CSVREQGGDQPQHF
TGCAGCGTTCGGGAACAGGGGGGGGATCAGCCCCAGCATTTT
>NA|TRBJ2-3|NA|TRBV2
CASSPKDTQYF
TGTGCCAGCAGTCCCAAAGATACGCAGTATTTT
>NA|TRBJ2-1|TRBD2|TRBV10-1
CASSPVGLAGLKEQFF
TGCGCCAGCAGCCCCGTGGGACTAGCGGGACTGAAGGAGCAGTTCTTC
>NA|TRBJ1-5|TRBD1|TRBV3-1/TRBV3-2
CASSTGRGQVNQPQHF
TGTGCCAGCAGCACAGGCAGGGGGCAGGTCAATCAGCCCCAGCATTTT
>NA|TRBJ1-6|TRBD1|TRBV2
CASRDREESPLHF
TGTGCCAGCCGGGACAGGGAAGAGTCACCCCTCCACTTT
>once|TRBJ2-2|TRBD1|TRBV11-2
CASSLVSPGQINTGELFF
TGTGCCAGCAGCTTAGTGTCCCCGGGACAGATAAACACCGGGGAGCTGTTTTTT
>once|TRBJ1-1|TRBD1|TRBV2
CASSETGALWTEAFF
TGTGCCAGCAGTGAAACAGGGGCTTTATGGACTGAAGCTTTCTTT
>NA|TRBJ2-7|NA|TRBV12-1
CASSSEVYEQYF
TGTGCCAGCAGCTCAGAAGTCTACGAGCAGTACTTC
>NA|TRBJ2-5|NA|TRBV5-4
CASRHGTSDQETQYF
TGTGCCAGCAGACATGGGACTTCCGACCAAGAGACCCAGTACTTC
>NA|TRBJ1-1|TRBD1|TRBV30
CAWTSGQLLSFTEAFF
TGTGCCTGGACTTCGGGACAGCTTCTCTCGTTTACTGAAGCTTTCTTT
>NA|TRBJ1-1|NA|TRBV13
CASSLERTEAFF
TGTGCCAGCAGCTTAGAGAGGACTGAAGCTTTCTTT
>NA|TRBJ1-2|NA|TRBV12-3/TRBV12-4
CASSYRTIYGYTF
TGTGCCAGCAGCTATAGGACAATCTATGGCTACACCTTC
>few|TRBJ1-6|NA|TRBV13
CASSLGRGSSPLHF
TGTGCCAGCAGCCTAGGTCGGGGTTCGTCACCCCTCCACTTT
>once|TRBJ2-3|TRBD1|TRBV2
CASRANRGEADTQYF
TGTGCCAGCAGAGCGAACAGGGGTGAAGCAGATACGCAGTATTTT
>NA|TRBJ1-1|NA|TRBV3-1/TRBV3-2
CASSQERQKGTEAFF
TGTGCCAGCAGCCAAGAGCGACAGAAGGGAACTGAAGCTTTCTTT
>NA|TRBJ2-1|TRBD1|TRBV6-5
CASTTPGTGGHEQFF
TGTGCCAGCACCACCCCCGGGACAGGGGGCCATGAGCAGTTCTTC